One T cell receptor beta chain is described in this entry. Germline CDR1 is SGHDT and CDR2 is YYEEEE. Trimming removed 1 base from V and 1 base from J, with 21 bases in between. The CDR3 has 19 amino acids. The entry originates in a study of early T cells in non-severe SARS-CoV-2 infection. In the study overall: It was bulk RNA from unsorted whole blood that was sequenced, and the chains were unpaired.

cDNA molecules, individually, were tagged with unique molecular identifiers. Each CDR3 protein gets one entry after TCRdb re-called the 5' RACE reads with MiXCR. The table records about 77,000 distinct CDR3 sequences, roughly 16% of them present only once. The gene calls are TRBV5-6 and TRBJ2-1; tentative D call: TRBD1 (6 bases). This TCR was recovered from an adult who was a healthcare worker with PCR-confirmed SARS-CoV-2 infection or an uninfected control (not recorded which). The specimen was whole blood. The CDR3 here is CASSLWKGHRKQSYNEQFF. The CDR3 DNA follows: TGTGCCAGCAGCTTGTGGAAGGGACACCGAAAACAGTCCTACAATGAGCAGTTCTTC.